This entry features one TCR beta chain sequence. This CDR3 contains 15 residues. The germline V gene encodes CDR1 LNHDA and CDR2 SQIVND (reference sequence). Unmatched junction bases numbered 6, after V lost 4 bases and J lost 1 base. This sample is part of a study of technical replicates of blood from a handful of donors. Assay: immunoSEQ multiplex PCR; the TCRdb copy retains only in-frame clones and omits some. The sample lists about 82,000 clones, 96% occurring once. The sequenced material came from T cells isolated from PBMCs. The TCR originated in a human donor in good health. The chain combines TRBV19 with TRBJ1-1; 7 bases map to TRBD1. The DNA of the CDR3 is TGTGCCAGTAGTACCCTGACAGGGACGAACACTGAAGCTTTCTTT. This encodes CASSTLTGTNTEAFF.